The rows below give T cell receptor beta chains drawn from one sample of a study of blood T cell repertoires in COVID-19. Sequencing was performed with immunoSEQ multiplex PCR; in TCRdb, only in-frame clones are kept and a portion is missing. The sample lists roughly 100,000 clones, 84% occurring once. What was sequenced was peripheral blood. The source is a human donor in a cohort sampled during active COVID-19. Both conserved end residues are part of each CDR3. The order of the fields is V gene, D gene, clone size, J gene, CDR3 protein, CDR3 DNA. D genes are given only for firm matches. Clone size is shown for a subset of rows, as once, few, many or a class of expanded clone.

v_call: TRBV7-2
d_call: TRBD2
clone_size: NA
j_call: TRBJ2-7
cdr3_aa: CASSSQRGANEQYF
cdr3_nt: TGTGCCAGCAGCTCCCAGCGGGGGGCAAACGAGCAGTACTTC

v_call: TRBV18
d_call: NA
clone_size: NA
j_call: TRBJ1-4
cdr3_aa: CASRGQINEKLFF
cdr3_nt: TGTGCCAGCCGTGGACAGATTAATGAAAAACTGTTTTTT

v_call: TRBV3-1/TRBV3-2
d_call: NA
clone_size: NA
j_call: TRBJ2-5
cdr3_aa: CASSQRGSGSAQYF
cdr3_nt: TGTGCCAGCAGCCAACGGGGGTCCGGGTCGGCCCAGTACTTC

v_call: TRBV27
d_call: TRBD1
clone_size: NA
j_call: TRBJ1-2
cdr3_aa: CASSLSGGKSTF
cdr3_nt: TGTGCCAGCAGTTTATCAGGGGGCAAAAGCACCTTC

v_call: TRBV2
d_call: TRBD1
clone_size: NA
j_call: TRBJ1-2
cdr3_aa: CANNDPGGSGYTF
cdr3_nt: TGTGCCAACAACGACCCAGGGGGCAGTGGCTACACCTTC

v_call: TRBV7-2
d_call: NA
clone_size: once
j_call: TRBJ2-1
cdr3_aa: CASSGGGPSYNEQFF
cdr3_nt: TGTGCCAGCAGCGGGGGGGGCCCCTCCTACAATGAGCAGTTCTTC

v_call: TRBV11-3
d_call: NA
clone_size: NA
j_call: TRBJ1-1
cdr3_aa: CASSLSGNGNTEAFF
cdr3_nt: TGTGCCAGCAGCTTATCAGGTAATGGGAACACTGAAGCTTTCTTT

v_call: TRBV7-2
d_call: NA
clone_size: NA
j_call: TRBJ1-2
cdr3_aa: CASSLGPGDYGYTF
cdr3_nt: TGTGCCAGCAGCTTAGGGCCAGGGGACTATGGCTACACCTTC

v_call: TRBV3-1/TRBV3-2
d_call: TRBD2
clone_size: once
j_call: TRBJ2-5
cdr3_aa: CASSQGLAGAGAQYF
cdr3_nt: TGTGCCAGCAGCCAAGGCTTAGCGGGGGCGGGGGCCCAGTACTTC

v_call: TRBV7-2
d_call: TRBD1
clone_size: once
j_call: TRBJ2-7
cdr3_aa: CASSPMTGSFSYEQYF
cdr3_nt: TGTGCCAGCAGCCCCATGACAGGGTCCTTCTCCTACGAGCAGTACTTC

v_call: TRBV7-9
d_call: TRBD1
clone_size: NA
j_call: TRBJ1-2
cdr3_aa: CASSASEDRGRANYGYTF
cdr3_nt: TGTGCCAGCAGCGCAAGCGAAGACAGGGGCCGCGCTAACTATGGCTACACCTTC

v_call: TRBV20-1
d_call: TRBD1
clone_size: NA
j_call: TRBJ2-3
cdr3_aa: CRSTGTDTQYF
cdr3_nt: TGCAGATCGACAGGGACAGATACGCAGTATTTT

v_call: TRBV5-1
d_call: NA
clone_size: NA
j_call: TRBJ1-2
cdr3_aa: CASSLDGAGYTF
cdr3_nt: TGCGCCAGCAGCTTGGACGGAGCTGGCTACACCTTC

v_call: TRBV29-1
d_call: TRBD1
clone_size: few
j_call: TRBJ2-7
cdr3_aa: CSGAGTGGTNEQYF
cdr3_nt: TGCAGCGGTGCCGGGACAGGGGGCACGAACGAGCAGTACTTC

v_call: TRBV5-1
d_call: NA
clone_size: NA
j_call: TRBJ1-2
cdr3_aa: CASSLAGDYGYTF
cdr3_nt: TGCGCCAGCAGCTTGGCAGGGGACTATGGCTACACCTTC

v_call: TRBV6-2/TRBV6-3
d_call: TRBD1
clone_size: NA
j_call: TRBJ2-7
cdr3_aa: CASSSPAGGSYEQYF
cdr3_nt: TGTGCCAGCAGTTCCCCGGCAGGGGGCTCCTACGAGCAGTACTTC

v_call: TRBV11-3
d_call: NA
clone_size: NA
j_call: TRBJ1-5
cdr3_aa: CASIGQLQNQPQHF
cdr3_nt: TGTGCCAGCATCGGACAGTTACAGAATCAGCCCCAGCATTTT

v_call: TRBV19
d_call: TRBD2
clone_size: NA
j_call: TRBJ2-5
cdr3_aa: CASSLLAGGRETQYF
cdr3_nt: TGTGCCAGTAGTCTTCTAGCGGGGGGGCGTGAGACCCAGTACTTC

v_call: TRBV6-5
d_call: TRBD1
clone_size: NA
j_call: TRBJ1-2
cdr3_aa: CASSPRTGADYGYTF
cdr3_nt: TGTGCCAGCAGCCCCAGGACAGGGGCGGACTATGGCTACACCTTC

v_call: TRBV2
d_call: NA
clone_size: NA
j_call: TRBJ1-2
cdr3_aa: CASTWGGPGRNYGYTF
cdr3_nt: TGTGCCAGCACCTGGGGGGGGCCAGGCCGTAACTATGGCTACACCTTC

v_call: TRBV18
d_call: TRBD1
clone_size: NA
j_call: TRBJ1-4
cdr3_aa: CASSSGQGVEEKLFF
cdr3_nt: TGTGCCAGCTCTTCGGGACAGGGGGTCGAAGAAAAACTGTTTTTT

v_call: TRBV6-5
d_call: TRBD2
clone_size: once
j_call: TRBJ2-7
cdr3_aa: CASSYTSGTDNYEQYF
cdr3_nt: TGTGCCAGCAGTTACACGAGCGGGACGGACAACTACGAGCAGTACTTC

v_call: TRBV7-8
d_call: NA
clone_size: few
j_call: TRBJ1-2
cdr3_aa: CASSLAESGARYGYTF
cdr3_nt: TGTGCCAGCAGCTTAGCGGAGTCAGGGGCCCGCTATGGCTACACCTTC

v_call: TRBV7-2
d_call: NA
clone_size: NA
j_call: TRBJ1-4
cdr3_aa: CASSRGGSNEKLFF
cdr3_nt: TGTGCCAGCAGCCGCGGGGGGTCTAATGAAAAACTGTTTTTT

v_call: TRBV10-3
d_call: TRBD1
clone_size: NA
j_call: TRBJ1-1
cdr3_aa: CAIIPDRGRGNTEAFF
cdr3_nt: TGTGCCATCATCCCCGACAGGGGGCGCGGGAACACTGAAGCTTTCTTT

v_call: TRBV19
d_call: NA
clone_size: many
j_call: TRBJ1-1
cdr3_aa: CASSNQGMNTEAFF
cdr3_nt: TGTGCCAGTAGTAACCAGGGCATGAACACTGAAGCTTTCTTT

v_call: TRBV9
d_call: NA
clone_size: few
j_call: TRBJ1-6
cdr3_aa: CASSVGQYNSPLHF
cdr3_nt: TGTGCCAGCAGCGTAGGCCAGTATAATTCACCCCTCCACTTT

v_call: TRBV7-2
d_call: NA
clone_size: NA
j_call: TRBJ2-7
cdr3_aa: CASSQGRVVSYEQYF
cdr3_nt: TGTGCCAGCAGCCAGGGCAGGGTGGTCTCCTACGAGCAGTACTTC

v_call: TRBV9
d_call: TRBD2
clone_size: once
j_call: TRBJ2-3
cdr3_aa: CASSREPGLAGGTDTQYF
cdr3_nt: TGTGCCAGCAGCAGGGAACCGGGACTAGCGGGGGGCACAGATACGCAGTATTTT

v_call: TRBV5-5
d_call: NA
clone_size: NA
j_call: TRBJ2-5
cdr3_aa: CASSLAGGEGETQYF
cdr3_nt: TGTGCCAGCAGCTTGGCCGGGGGAGAAGGAGAGACCCAGTACTTC

v_call: TRBV27
d_call: TRBD1
clone_size: NA
j_call: TRBJ1-2
cdr3_aa: CASSFDRGIGYTF
cdr3_nt: TGTGCCAGCAGTTTTGACAGGGGGATTGGCTACACCTTC

v_call: TRBV5-1
d_call: TRBD1
clone_size: few
j_call: TRBJ2-7
cdr3_aa: CASSGGGTGTYEQYF
cdr3_nt: TGCGCCAGCAGCGGGGGCGGGACAGGGACCTACGAGCAGTACTTC

v_call: TRBV7-9
d_call: TRBD1
clone_size: NA
j_call: TRBJ1-4
cdr3_aa: CASTSGTANEKLFF
cdr3_nt: TGTGCCAGCACTTCCGGGACAGCAAATGAAAAACTGTTTTTT

v_call: TRBV11-3
d_call: NA
clone_size: NA
j_call: TRBJ1-1
cdr3_aa: CASSLAGWGPQGGEAFF
cdr3_nt: TGTGCCAGCAGCTTAGCAGGCTGGGGGCCCCAAGGGGGTGAAGCTTTCTTT

v_call: TRBV4-3
d_call: NA
clone_size: NA
j_call: TRBJ1-1
cdr3_aa: CASSQVSSPGTEAFF
cdr3_nt: TGCGCCAGCAGCCAAGTGTCAAGTCCGGGCACTGAAGCTTTCTTT

v_call: TRBV18
d_call: NA
clone_size: NA
j_call: TRBJ2-1
cdr3_aa: CASSPLTDNEQFF
cdr3_nt: TGTGCCAGCTCACCACTAACAGACAATGAGCAGTTCTTC

v_call: TRBV27
d_call: TRBD1
clone_size: once
j_call: TRBJ1-2
cdr3_aa: CASSPGQGNYGYTF
cdr3_nt: TGTGCCAGCAGTCCCGGACAGGGAAACTATGGCTACACCTTC

v_call: TRBV28
d_call: NA
clone_size: NA
j_call: TRBJ1-1
cdr3_aa: CASKRREARNTEAFF
cdr3_nt: TGTGCCAGTAAGCGACGGGAGGCTCGGAACACTGAAGCTTTCTTT

v_call: TRBV19
d_call: TRBD1
clone_size: NA
j_call: TRBJ1-6
cdr3_aa: CASSEPGQGSSPLHF
cdr3_nt: TGTGCCAGTAGCGAGCCGGGACAGGGGAGTTCACCCCTCCACTTT

v_call: TRBV18
d_call: NA
clone_size: NA
j_call: TRBJ1-1
cdr3_aa: CASSPRGLDAFF
cdr3_nt: TGTGCCAGCTCACCTCGGGGGTTGGACGCTTTCTTT

v_call: TRBV5-8
d_call: TRBD2
clone_size: NA
j_call: TRBJ2-1
cdr3_aa: CASSLTSVNDEQFF
cdr3_nt: TGTGCCAGCAGCTTGACTAGCGTGAATGATGAGCAGTTCTTC

v_call: TRBV5-1
d_call: NA
clone_size: NA
j_call: TRBJ2-1
cdr3_aa: CASSLGGPLKFF
cdr3_nt: TGCGCCAGCAGCTTGGGGGGGCCTCTAAAGTTCTTC

v_call: TRBV5-8
d_call: TRBD1
clone_size: NA
j_call: TRBJ2-7
cdr3_aa: CASSLVGQGYEQYF
cdr3_nt: TGTGCCAGCAGCTTGGTCGGACAGGGCTACGAGCAGTACTTC

v_call: TRBV10-2
d_call: NA
clone_size: few
j_call: TRBJ2-7
cdr3_aa: CASSFLHEQYF
cdr3_nt: TGCGCCAGCAGTTTTCTCCACGAGCAGTACTTC

v_call: TRBV20-1
d_call: TRBD1
clone_size: NA
j_call: TRBJ2-1
cdr3_aa: CSASGKPGQGYNEQFF
cdr3_nt: TGCAGTGCTAGTGGCAAGCCGGGACAGGGGTACAATGAGCAGTTCTTC

v_call: TRBV2
d_call: TRBD1
clone_size: NA
j_call: TRBJ1-2
cdr3_aa: CASSVQGRNYGYTF
cdr3_nt: TGTGCCAGCAGTGTACAGGGGCGAAACTATGGCTACACCTTC

v_call: TRBV18
d_call: TRBD1
clone_size: NA
j_call: TRBJ2-1
cdr3_aa: CASSSVEQGPYNEQFF
cdr3_nt: TGTGCCAGCTCCTCCGTCGAACAGGGGCCCTACAATGAGCAGTTCTTC

v_call: TRBV5-4
d_call: NA
clone_size: NA
j_call: TRBJ1-1
cdr3_aa: CASSHSDRNTEAFF
cdr3_nt: TGTGCCAGCAGCCATTCCGACAGGAACACTGAAGCTTTCTTT

v_call: TRBV4-1
d_call: NA
clone_size: NA
j_call: TRBJ2-1
cdr3_aa: CASSQEGAGRGQFF
cdr3_nt: TGCGCCAGCAGCCAAGAGGGAGCGGGCCGGGGGCAGTTCTTC

v_call: TRBV2
d_call: TRBD1
clone_size: NA
j_call: TRBJ1-2
cdr3_aa: CASSSDRGGNYGYTF
cdr3_nt: TGTGCCAGCAGCTCCGACAGGGGAGGGAACTATGGCTACACCTTC

v_call: TRBV10-2
d_call: NA
clone_size: NA
j_call: TRBJ1-2
cdr3_aa: CASRGEGSGYTF
cdr3_nt: TGCGCCAGCAGGGGGGAGGGGTCGGGCTACACCTTC

v_call: TRBV11-2
d_call: TRBD2
clone_size: NA
j_call: TRBJ2-5
cdr3_aa: CASSSGTSGGGQETQYF
cdr3_nt: TGTGCCAGCAGCTCCGGGACTAGCGGGGGGGGGCAAGAGACCCAGTACTTC

v_call: TRBV3-1/TRBV3-2
d_call: NA
clone_size: NA
j_call: TRBJ1-6
cdr3_aa: CASRQGTFNSPLHF
cdr3_nt: TGTGCCAGCAGGCAGGGCACTTTTAATTCACCCCTCCACTTT

v_call: TRBV7-3
d_call: TRBD2
clone_size: NA
j_call: TRBJ2-3
cdr3_aa: CASSSLSGGTDTQYF
cdr3_nt: TGTGCCAGCAGCTCCCTTAGCGGGGGGACAGATACGCAGTATTTT

v_call: TRBV2
d_call: TRBD1
clone_size: NA
j_call: TRBJ1-2
cdr3_aa: CASSASLTGATGYTF
cdr3_nt: TGTGCCAGCAGTGCGTCCCTGACAGGGGCGACTGGCTACACCTTC

v_call: TRBV19
d_call: TRBD1
clone_size: NA
j_call: TRBJ1-2
cdr3_aa: CASRGQGKNYGYTF
cdr3_nt: TGTGCCAGTAGGGGACAGGGGAAAAACTATGGCTACACCTTC

v_call: TRBV29-1
d_call: NA
clone_size: NA
j_call: TRBJ1-1
cdr3_aa: CSATENTEAFF
cdr3_nt: TGCAGCGCCACAGAGAACACTGAAGCTTTCTTT